This passage covers 11 T cell receptor beta chains from one sample sequenced in a study of T cells in localized non-small cell lung cancer (TCRdb year 2020). Library preparation used the immunoSEQ multiplex PCR assay. Here the immuneACCESS table is served through TCRdb, limited to in-frame sequences with V and J called. Missing clones are a known gap in these copies; in checked studies unresolved V genes cover under half, and the rest lacks a known reason. A total of several thousand clones appear in this sample, approximately 40% of them only once. The ten largest clones take up 7.7% of the sample. The sample in question was lung tumor tissue, obtained before any cancer treatment. The source of these receptors is a man aged 35 to 69 with stage III lung adenocarcinoma.

The rearrangement joins TRBV19 to TRBJ1-2; 7 bases align to TRBD1. This CDR3 contains 15 residues. The ends lost 7 bases at V and 0 bases at J; junction bases unmatched: 8. Per the germline V gene, CDR1 is LNHDA and CDR2 is SQIVND (reference sequence). CDR3 residues: CASTIRDSSNYGYTF. The CDR3 coding sequence is TGTGCCAGTACCATCCGGGACAGCTCTAACTATGGCTACACCTTC.

This clone has only a few counts. The chain employs TRBV18 and TRBJ1-4; D ambiguous. CDR3 length: 16 residues. Trimming stripped 0 bases from V and 1 base from J, with 9 bases between. The germline gives CDR1 KGHSH, CDR2 LQKENI. The CDR3 nucleotides are TGTGCCAGCTCACCACCCCCAGGCTTAACTAATGAAAAACTGTTTTTT. This sequence encodes CASSPPPGLTNEKLFF. Full variable domain (outside the CDR3, taken from reference TRBV18 and TRBJ1-4): NAGVMQNPRHLVRRRGQEARLRCSPMKGHSHVYWYRQLPEEGLKFMVYLQKENIIDESGMPKERFSAEFPKEGPSILRIQQVVRGDSAAYFCASSPPPGLTNEKLFFGSGTQLSVL.

V is TRBV28 and J is TRBJ2-1; 14 bases are a match to TRBD2. The V and J ends lost 10 bases and 7 bases, in that order; junction bases with no gene match: 12. This CDR3 is built from 16 residues. Germline CDR1 and CDR2: MDHEN and SYDVKM. Written as DNA, the CDR3 is TGTGCCACCTATCAGGGGTGGACTAGCGGGAGGAATGAGCAGTTCTTC. Translating it yields CATYQGWTSGRNEQFF.

The chain combines TRBV15 with TRBJ2-3; D is ambiguous. Germline values: CDR1 LNHNV, CDR2 YYDKDF (reference sequence). The CDR3 contains 14 residues. Between the trimmed V and J ends, which lost 1 base and 0 bases, there was a span of 5 bases. CDR3 in DNA: TGTGCCACCAGCAGAGGCCCAAGCACAGATACGCAGTATTTT. Translation: CATSRGPSTDTQYF. The whole variable domain, remainder taken from reference TRBV15 and TRBJ2-3, is DAMVIQNPRYQVTQFGKPVTLSCSQTLNHNVMYWYQQKSSQAPKLLFHYYDKDFNNEADTPDNFQSRRPNTSFCFLDIRSPGLGDTAMYLCATSRGPSTDTQYFGPGTRLTVL.

The chain joins TRBV19 to TRBJ2-5; either TRBD1 or TRBD2 may fit D (5 bases each). V lost 5 bases and J lost 5, with 12 bases in between. The germline V gene has CDR1 LNHDA and CDR2 SQIVND (reference sequence). The length of the CDR3 is 13 residues. The CDR3 region has the DNA TGTGCCAGTAGTTCGGGACGTGAGGAGACCCAGTACTTC. This translates into CASSSGREETQYF.

J is TRBJ1-1 and V is TRBV6-8, with 7 bases aligning to TRBD1. This CDR3 contains 14 residues. CDR1 and CDR2 (germline): MNHGY, SAAAGT. The J segment lost 5 bases and the V segment lost 2 bases, leaving 5 bases of the junction unmatched. The DNA of the CDR3 is TGTGCCAGCAGTTACCGCGACAGGGAAACTGAAGCTTTCTTT. Translated: CASSYRDRETEAFF.

The chain recombines TRBV19 with TRBJ2-5; either TRBD1 or TRBD2 may fit D (5 bases each). Per germline, CDR1 LNHDA and CDR2 SQIVND (reference sequence). The CDR3 loop spans 14 amino acids. V lost 3 bases and J lost 6, with 14 bases in between. The CDR3 here is CASSIDTWGKTQYF. CDR3 DNA sequence: TGTGCCAGTAGTATCGACACCTGGGGGAAGACCCAGTACTTC.

This clone was detected a few times. This chain joins TRBV29-1 and TRBJ1-3, with 9 bases fitting TRBD1. Trimming removed 7 bases from V and 0 bases from J; junction bases left unmatched: 7. Germline CDR1 reads SQVTM; CDR2 reads ANQGSEA. The CDR3 covers 15 residues. As DNA, the CDR3 is TGCAGCGCCGGGGACAGGGCAAGCTCTGGAAACACCATATATTTT. Protein sequence: CSAGDRASSGNTIYF.

V usage is TRBV9 and J usage is TRBJ2-1; a possible D gene is TRBD1 (5 bases). The V and J ends lost 2 bases and 5 bases respectively, with 8 bases between them. From germline, CDR1 is SGDLS and CDR2 YYNGEE. There are 13 residues in the CDR3. DNA for the CDR3: TGTGCCAGCAGCGTGGGGCCAGACAATGAGCAGTTCTTC. Its protein is CASSVGPDNEQFF. The full variable domain, its missing parts supplied by reference TRBV9 and TRBJ2-1, is DSGVTQTPKHLITATGQRVTLRCSPRSGDLSVYWYQQSLDQGLQFLIQYYNGEERAKGNILERFSAQQFPDLHSELNLSSLELGDSALYFCASSVGPDNEQFFGPGTRLTVL.

The rearrangement uses TRBV19 and TRBJ1-1, with 8 positions matching TRBD1. The V segment lost 5 bases and the J segment 1 base; nucleotides outside the gene matches: 6. In germline, CDR1 is LNHDA, CDR2 SQIVND (reference sequence). This CDR3 has 15 residues. CDR3 in DNA: TGTGCCAGTAGTCCATATGGGACAGGGAACACTGAAGCTTTCTTT. This translates into CASSPYGTGNTEAFF.

This clone was counted a few times. This chain links TRBV1 with TRBJ2-3; the table's D gene call, TRBD1, was not cross checked with the DNA. TRBV1 is labeled a pseudogene. The CDR3 has 17 amino acids. This CDR3 reads CASSQDKGVSGEDTQYF. The CDR3 region has the DNA TGCGCCAGCAGCCAAGATAAGGGGGTCTCTGGGGAGGATACGCAGTATTTT.